These 22 T cell receptor beta chains were all obtained from the same sample, sequenced in a study of tissue T cells after allogeneic stem cell transplantation. This table comes from immunoSEQ multiplex PCR, and its TCRdb copy is limited to in-frame clones, with some not included. The data contain about 220 clones, roughly 73% of them seen just once; the ten biggest clones take up about two fifths. The sample in question was rectal tissue, obtained at autopsy. The receptors originated from a female patient between 35 and 69 years old with steroid-refractory graft-versus-host disease after an allogeneic stem cell transplant. Some T cells may have originated in the graft donor.

The rearrangement uses TRBV29-1 and TRBJ2-1; 9 positions match TRBD2. Germline values: CDR1 SQVTM, CDR2 ANQGSEA. The ends lost 6 bases at V and 2 bases at J; junction bases unmatched: 5. The CDR3 has 14 residues. CDR3 DNA sequence: TGCAGCGTCGGTAGCGGGGGTACCTACAATGAGCAGTTCTTC. It codes for CSVGSGGTYNEQFF.

V is TRBV21-1 and J is TRBJ2-2. TRBV21-1 is reported as a pseudogene. CDR3 size: 10 residues. The CDR3 protein is CASSKGELFF. CDR3 sequence (DNA): TGTGCCAGCAGCAAGGGGGAGCTGTTTTTT.

The chain couples TRBV7-9 to TRBJ2-5, with D hard to call. The germline V gene encodes CDR1 SEHNR and CDR2 FQNEAQ (reference sequence). This CDR3 has 15 amino acids. V lost 0 bases and J lost 2, with 10 bases in between. CDR3 nucleotide sequence: TGTGCCAGCAGCTTAGCATCAGGAGAGCAAGAGACCCAGTACTTC. It encodes CASSLASGEQETQYF.

The rearrangement uses TRBV6-5 and TRBJ2-5; TRBD1 is a possible D gene (6 bases). CDR3 size: 14 residues. Trimming cost V 2 bases and J 7 bases, with 14 bases left between them. CDR1 MNHEY and CDR2 SVGAGI come from the germline V gene. The CDR3 DNA follows: TGTGCCAGCAGTTACGAGGCGCAGGGGAGGACCCAGTACTTC. Its translation: CASSYEAQGRTQYF.

The chain employs TRBV4-1 and TRBJ1-1, with D perhaps TRBD1 (5 bases). CDR3 length equals 16 residues. V shed 1 base and J shed 0 bases, with 12 bases lying between them. Germline CDR1 is MGHRA and CDR2 is YSYEKL. CDR3 residues: CASSQVLRVLNTEAFF. The CDR3 bases are TGCGCCAGCAGCCAAGTACTCAGGGTCTTGAACACTGAAGCTTTCTTT.

The J gene is TRBJ2-7, the V gene TRBV5-6; no reliable D call. Trimming pared 1 base from V and 0 bases from J, leaving 8 bases between. The CDR3 loop spans 14 amino acids. The germline CDR1 and CDR2 sequences are SGHDT and YYEEEE. The CDR3 loop is CASSLFYSSYEQYF. Here the CDR3 DNA reads TGTGCCAGCAGCTTGTTCTATAGCTCCTACGAGCAGTACTTC.

This clone is deemed hyperexpanded. This rearrangement joins TRBV9 to TRBJ2-7, with D possibly TRBD2 on 6 matching bases. With 2 bases removed from V and 4 bases from J, the gap between germline ends came to 7 bases. The CDR3 covers 12 residues. CDR1 and CDR2 from the germline V gene are SGDLS and YYNGEE. The CDR3 is CASSVRGYEQYF. In DNA form, the CDR3 reads TGTGCCAGCAGCGTGCGGGGTTACGAGCAGTACTTC. Combining the CDR3 with reference TRBV9 and TRBJ2-7 gives the whole variable domain DSGVTQTPKHLITATGQRVTLRCSPRSGDLSVYWYQQSLDQGLQFLIQYYNGEERAKGNILERFSAQQFPDLHSELNLSSLELGDSALYFCASSVRGYEQYFGPGTRLTVT.

The J gene is TRBJ1-6, the V gene TRBV7-2, with 9 bases fitting TRBD1. Germline-derived CDR1 and CDR2 are SGHTA and FQGNSA. The CDR3 contains 16 residues. With 5 bases clipped from V and 7 bases from J, the junction kept 9 bases outside the gene matches. The CDR3 region is CASSPRTGARNSPLHF. CDR3 coding DNA: TGTGCCAGCAGCCCTCGGACAGGGGCAAGGAATTCACCCCTCCACTTT.

Only a few counts were recorded for this clone. The rearrangement joins TRBV21-1 to TRBJ2-3; TRBD1 reflects the table's D call only, with no check against the DNA. TRBV21-1 is a pseudogene. The CDR3 covers 16 residues. The CDR3 coding sequence is TGTGCCAGCAGCACTCAGGGGCCGCAGGGCACAGATACGCAGTATTTT. It translates to CASSTQGPQGTDTQYF.

This clone appeared a few times. The rearrangement links TRBV28 to TRBJ2-7; 8 bases match TRBD1. The CDR3 is made up of 16 amino acids. Germline V lookup: CDR1 MDHEN, CDR2 SYDVKM. The junction had 9 bases not matched to a gene; V was cut back by 5 bases and J by 0 bases. The CDR3, as DNA: TGTGCCAGCAGTCCCTTGACAGGGGCCACCTCCTACGAGCAGTACTTC. This codes for CASSPLTGATSYEQYF.

The V gene is TRBV2, the J gene TRBJ1-3, with D unclear. The CDR3 covers 15 residues. The germline gives CDR1 SNHLY, CDR2 FYNNEI. V was clipped by 7 bases and J by 0 bases, with 13 bases between them. In DNA form, the CDR3 reads TGTGCCAGCACGGTCGGCGCCAACTCTGGAAACACCATATATTTT. Residues: CASTVGANSGNTIYF.

The rearrangement links TRBV3-1 (or the pseudogene TRBV3-2) to TRBJ2-2, with TRBD2 matching over 11 bases. The CDR3 has 19 residues. CDR1 and CDR2 from the germline V gene are LGHDT and YNNKEL (reference sequence). Trimming took 0 bases from V and 6 from J; bases not matched to a gene: 12. The CDR3 here is CASSQDPPRSGRAAGELFF. The DNA for the CDR3 is TGTGCCAGCAGCCAAGATCCTCCTCGTAGCGGGAGGGCCGCCGGGGAGCTGTTTTTT.

The chain links TRBV19 to TRBJ2-7, with TRBD2 identical over 7 bases. The trim removed 3 bases at V and 2 bases at J, leaving 7 bases unmatched. The CDR3 length is 15 residues. In germline, CDR1 is LNHDA, CDR2 SQIVND (reference sequence). As DNA, the CDR3 is TGTGCCAGTAGTATGGGGCTAGCGGCCGCCTACGAGCAGTACTTC. Amino acid sequence: CASSMGLAAAYEQYF.

This clone has a handful of counts. CDR3 amino acids: CATSVTATGELFF. CDR3 DNA: TGTGCCACCAGTGTAACGGCCACCGGGGAGCTGTTTTTT. V gene TRBV24-1 combines with J gene TRBJ2-2, with no clear D. The CDR3 extends over 13 amino acids. Deletions cut 5 bases from V and 4 bases from J, with 7 bases between. Germline lookup yields CDR1 KGHDR and CDR2 SFDVKD.

The chain has TRBV12-3 or TRBV12-4 and TRBJ2-2; perhaps TRBD1 as D (5 bases). Deletions cut 5 bases from V and 6 bases from J, with 7 bases between. The CDR3 loop spans 12 amino acids. DNA of the CDR3: TGTGCCAGCAGTCAGGGTTCCGGGGAGCTGTTTTTT. Translated: CASSQGSGELFF.

In its sample, this clone is hyperexpanded. The chain couples TRBV5-1 to TRBJ2-7; 12 bases line up with TRBD2. The germline V gene has CDR1 SGHRS and CDR2 YFSETQ. This CDR3 region has 16 residues. Germline trimming cut 5 bases from V and 0 bases from J; bases unmatched to any gene: 6. The CDR3 DNA reads as TGCGCCAGCAGGAGGACTAGCGGGATGAGCTCCTACGAGCAGTACTTC. It encodes CASRRTSGMSSYEQYF.

This clone is labeled hyperexpanded. The V call is TRBV28, the J call TRBJ1-1; D is perhaps TRBD1 (6 bases). With 5 bases removed from V and 0 bases from J, the gap between germline ends came to 10 bases. This CDR3 comprises 14 residues. From germline, CDR1 is MDHEN and CDR2 SYDVKM. The DNA of the CDR3 is TGTGCCAGCAGTACACAGGGAATGAACACTGAAGCTTTCTTT. It yields the protein CASSTQGMNTEAFF.

This sequence joins TRBV7-9 and TRBJ2-3, with TRBD2 matching over 9 bases. This CDR3 is built from 17 residues. The germline V gene encodes CDR1 SEHNR and CDR2 FQNEAQ (reference sequence). Unmatched junction bases numbered 9, after V lost 3 bases and J lost 2 bases. CDR3 sequence: CASSFPTSGFLTDTQYF. The CDR3 DNA is TGTGCCAGCAGCTTCCCGACTAGCGGTTTCCTCACAGATACGCAGTATTTT.

This sequence joins TRBV11-2 and TRBJ1-3; D may be TRBD1 (5 bases). The CDR3 contains 18 residues. The ends were cut back, 0 bases at V and 1 base at J, with 16 bases in the middle. The germline gives CDR1 SGHAT, CDR2 FQNNGV. CDR3 sequence reads: CASSLDPGWVLSGNTIYF. As DNA, the CDR3 is TGTGCCAGCAGCTTAGATCCAGGGTGGGTGTTGTCTGGAAACACCATATATTTT.

DNA of the CDR3: TGTGCCAGCAGTTTGTCGCAGGGGGAGCAGTTCTTC. Amino acids: CASSLSQGEQFF. V and J are TRBV12-3 or TRBV12-4 and TRBJ2-1; D may be TRBD1 (6 bases). Trimming cost V 3 bases and J 10 bases, with 10 bases left between them. The CDR3 sequence is 12 residues long.

By proportion, this clone is hyperexpanded (1% or more). V and J are TRBV21-1 and TRBJ2-6; no DNA check was done on the table's D call, TRBD2. TRBV21-1 represents a pseudogene. The length of the CDR3 is 18 residues. The CDR3 region has the DNA TGTGCCAGCAGCCCGGGGGTTTCTGGGGTCTCTGGGGCCAACGTCCTGACTTTC. As protein: CASSPGVSGVSGANVLTF.

V usage is TRBV3-1 (or the pseudogene TRBV3-2) and J usage is TRBJ2-1, with 9 bases matching TRBD2. V shed 3 bases, J shed 6 bases, and the junction held 3 bases outside the gene matches. This CDR3 has 14 residues. In germline, CDR1 is LGHDT, CDR2 YNNKEL (reference sequence). CDR3 residues: CASSQREGGNEQFF. In nucleotides, the CDR3 is TGTGCCAGCAGCCAGCGGGAGGGGGGCAATGAGCAGTTCTTC.